Only a few counts were recorded for the clone carrying this T cell receptor beta chain. What it recognizes is unknown. Germline values: CDR1 SQVTM, CDR2 ANQGSEA. The CDR3 runs to 13 residues. V was cut by 6 bases and J by 2 bases, with 12 bases left in between. Sequenced material consisted of expressed TCRB transcripts (all of the isolated RNA was reverse transcribed). Produced via immunoSEQ multiplex PCR; TCRdb's table is partial and in-frame only. Of under 900,000 clones listed, 15% to 20% were seen once; the top ten hold 0.02% to 0.025%. These data come from a study of beta chain features in type 1 diabetes. General study points: More deletions and fewer insertions at VDJ junctions were found in patients with type 1 diabetes.

The sequencing sample was made of naive CD4+ T cells from blood. The sequence was collected from a woman under 30 in good health. The chain carries TRBV29-1 and TRBJ2-3; D is perhaps TRBD1 or TRBD2 (6 bases each). The CDR3 DNA reads as TGCAGCGTGGACTCGGGGGCCACAGATACGCAGTATTTT. It specifies CSVDSGATDTQYF.